The 20 T cell receptor beta chains given below trace back to one sample, sequenced in a study of blood T cell repertoires in COVID-19. Libraries were prepared by immunoSEQ multiplex PCR; TCRdb keeps only in-frame clonotypes and omits some of them. The top ten hold 2.5% to 3.5% of the sample, which has about 160,000 clones, around 74% seen once. What was sequenced was peripheral blood. The receptors here all came from a man aged 65 to 79 with acute or convalescent COVID-19.

This clone was seen only once. The chain combines TRBV6-5 with TRBJ2-7; the match to TRBD1 covers 11 bases. V dropped 4 bases and J dropped 0; count of bases not matched to a gene: 2. CDR1 is MNHEY and CDR2 is SVGAGI in the germline V gene. The length of the CDR3 is 15 residues. CDR3 DNA: TGTGCCAGCAGTTCTGGACAGGGGGCCTCCTACGAGCAGTACTTC. Translation gives CASSSGQGASYEQYF.

The CDR3: CASSLGQGAQTEAFF. The DNA of the CDR3 is TGTGCCAGCAGCCTGGGACAGGGGGCCCAAACTGAAGCTTTCTTT. The rearrangement links TRBV6-6 to TRBJ1-1; 12 positions agree with TRBD1. The CDR3 runs to 15 residues. V lost 6 bases to trimming and J lost 5 bases; unmatched junction nucleotides: 7. Germline lookup yields CDR1 MNHNY and CDR2 SVGAGI (reference sequence).

The genes are TRBV7-9 and TRBJ1-4; 8 nucleotides line up with TRBD1. This CDR3 comprises 14 residues. V lost 4 bases, J lost 4 bases, and 2 bases stayed unmatched. Germline V CDR1 and CDR2: SEHNR, FQNEAQ (reference sequence). In DNA form, the CDR3 reads TGTGCCAGCAGCTCTACAGGGGGTAATGAAAAACTGTTTTTT. Translating gives CASSSTGGNEKLFF. The variable domain in full, completed from reference TRBV7-9 and TRBJ1-4, reads DTGVSQNPRHKITKRGQNVTFRCDPISEHNRLYWYRQTLGQGPEFLTYFQNEAQLEKSRLLSDRFSAERPKGSFSTLEIQRTEQGDSAMYLCASSSTGGNEKLFFGSGTQLSVL.

The V gene is TRBV2, the J gene TRBJ1-6, with no clear D. There are 14 residues in the CDR3. Trimming shortened V by 0 bases and J by 9 bases, and 9 bases separated the two germline ends. The germline gives CDR1 SNHLY, CDR2 FYNNEI. The chain's CDR3 is CASSEALSFSPLHF. CDR3 DNA: TGTGCCAGCAGTGAAGCATTGTCGTTTTCACCCCTCCACTTT.

V and J are TRBV18 and TRBJ2-4; 7 positions agree with TRBD1. The CDR3 extends over 14 amino acids. Germline lookup yields CDR1 KGHSH and CDR2 LQKENI. V was clipped by 2 bases and J by 5 bases; unmatched bases: 3. The CDR3 sequence is CASSPTGVENIQYF. The CDR3, as DNA: TGTGCCAGCTCACCAACAGGGGTGGAAAACATTCAGTACTTC.

V is TRBV11-2 and J is TRBJ2-7, with D perhaps matching TRBD2 (5 bases). V lost 8 bases and J lost 1, with 9 bases in between. CDR3 size: 12 residues. Germline CDR1 and CDR2: SGHAT and FQNNGV. The CDR3 nucleotides are TGTGCCAGCCGGAGCGGTTCCTACGAGCAGTACTTC. Amino acids: CASRSGSYEQYF.

This chain links TRBV19 with TRBJ1-6; TRBD1 might be the D (5 bases). This CDR3 region has 13 residues. With 4 bases removed from V and 12 bases from J, the gap between germline ends came to 13 bases. CDR1 LNHDA and CDR2 SQIVND come from the germline V gene (reference sequence). This chain's CDR3 is CASSTGPFQPLHF. The CDR3 coding sequence is TGTGCCAGTAGTACAGGGCCTTTCCAACCCCTCCACTTT.

This chain joins TRBV11-3 and TRBJ2-6; TRBD1 matches 8 bases. In germline, CDR1 is SGHNT, CDR2 YENEEA. CDR3 length: 18 amino acids. V was clipped by 3 bases and J by 4 bases; unmatched bases: 11. CDR3: CASSFRGRGLAGANVLTF. CDR3 in DNA: TGTGCCAGCAGCTTCAGAGGCAGGGGGCTTGCAGGGGCCAACGTCCTGACTTTC.

The V gene is TRBV27, the J gene TRBJ2-3; TRBD1 matches 9 bases. J lost 3 bases, V lost 4 bases, and 5 bases had no gene match. Germline V gene lookup returns CDR1 MNHEY and CDR2 SMNVEV (reference sequence). CDR3 length equals 15 residues. DNA for the CDR3: TGTGCCAGCAGTTACCCCGGGACAGGGACAGATACGCAGTATTTT. Encoded protein: CASSYPGTGTDTQYF.

This chain connects TRBV5-1 to TRBJ2-7, with TRBD2 matching over 13 bases. Looked up from germline, CDR1 is SGHRS and CDR2 is YFSETQ. The ends lost 3 bases at V and 5 bases at J; junction bases unmatched: 5. The length of the CDR3 is 15 residues. The CDR3 here is CASSSGTSGNHEQYF. As DNA, the CDR3 is TGCGCCAGCAGCTCGGGGACTAGCGGGAACCACGAGCAGTACTTC. Full variable domain (missing parts from reference TRBV5-1 and TRBJ2-7): KAGVTQTPRYLIKTRGQQVTLSCSPISGHRSVSWYQQTPGQGLQFLFEYFSETQRNKGNFPGRFSGRQFSNSRSEMNVSTLELGDSALYLCASSSGTSGNHEQYFGPGTRLTVT.

The V and J genes are TRBV6-5 and TRBJ1-1; D not certain. Between the trimmed V and J ends, which lost 3 bases and 0 bases, there was a span of 14 bases. This CDR3 comprises 16 residues. The germline gives CDR1 MNHEY, CDR2 SVGAGI. The CDR3 protein is CASSYGRPPLNTEAFF. CDR3 DNA: TGTGCCAGCAGTTATGGGAGGCCCCCTCTGAACACTGAAGCTTTCTTT.

This CDR3 is CSVQTGRRINYGYTF. CDR3 nucleotides: TGCAGCGTCCAGACAGGACGCAGAATTAACTATGGCTACACCTTC. This rearrangement joins TRBV29-1 to TRBJ1-2; D may be TRBD1 (6 bases). V was trimmed by 6 bases and J by 1 base, leaving 18 bases between them. The CDR3 runs 15 residues. Germline V lookup: CDR1 SQVTM, CDR2 ANQGSEA.

The chain uses TRBV3-1 (or the pseudogene TRBV3-2) and TRBJ1-4, with D possibly TRBD1 on 5 matching bases. Looked up from germline, CDR1 is LGHDT and CDR2 is YNNKEL (reference sequence). Trimming pared 1 base from V and 8 bases from J, leaving 14 bases between. This CDR3 has 15 amino acids. CDR3 loop: CASSQGAGKGEKLFF. The CDR3 nucleotides are TGTGCCAGCAGCCAAGGGGCAGGGAAGGGGGAAAAACTGTTTTTT.

The chain couples TRBV7-3 to TRBJ2-2; D gene unclear. The length of the CDR3 is 11 residues. The ends were cut back, 2 bases at V and 8 bases at J, with 3 bases in the middle. CDR1 SGHTA and CDR2 FQGTGA come from the germline V gene. CDR3 sequence (DNA): TGTGCCAGCAGCTTATCTGGGGAGCTGTTTTTT. It encodes CASSLSGELFF.

The chain carries TRBV28 and TRBJ2-7; a weak D match, TRBD1 (5 bases). The CDR3 runs to 13 residues. V gave up 5 bases and J gave up 2 bases, with 10 bases separating them. The germline V gene has CDR1 MDHEN and CDR2 SYDVKM. CDR3 sequence (DNA): TGTGCCAGCAGTCAAGGGGTGACCTACGAGCAGTACTTC. It yields the protein CASSQGVTYEQYF.

The CDR3, as DNA: TGTGCCACCAGTGAACTAACTAGCGGCAGCACAGATACGCAGTATTTT. Encoded protein: CATSELTSGSTDTQYF. The chain links TRBV24-1 to TRBJ2-3; 8 bases line up with TRBD2. V gave up 4 bases and J gave up 0 bases; unmatched junction bases: 5. The CDR3 contains 16 residues. Germline V gene lookup returns CDR1 KGHDR and CDR2 SFDVKD.

The chain links TRBV18 to TRBJ1-4, with D perhaps matching TRBD1 (6 bases). This CDR3 comprises 16 residues. Germline CDR1 reads KGHSH; CDR2 reads LQKENI. Trimming took off 2 bases at V and 5 bases at J, with 15 bases between the two ends. As DNA, the CDR3 is TGTGCCAGCTCACCAAACTGGGGGACATCCAATGAAAAACTGTTTTTT. This gives the protein CASSPNWGTSNEKLFF.

The chain carries TRBV7-3 and TRBJ2-5; 7 nucleotides align to TRBD2. There are 14 residues in the CDR3. CDR1 is SGHTA and CDR2 is FQGTGA in the germline V gene. Germline trimming cut 5 bases from V and 5 bases from J; bases unmatched to any gene: 8. The CDR3 sequence is CASSPRGGFETQYF. The CDR3 region has the DNA TGTGCCAGCAGCCCCCGGGGAGGGTTTGAGACCCAGTACTTC. The full variable domain, rest sourced from reference TRBV7-3 and TRBJ2-5, is GAGVSQTPSNKVTEKGKYVELRCDPISGHTALYWYRQSLGQGPEFLIYFQGTGAADDSGLPNDRFFAVRPEGSVSTLKIQRTERGDSAVYLCASSPRGGFETQYFGPGTRLLVL.

This sequence joins TRBV14 and TRBJ1-5; D ambiguous. Trimming left V 1 base short and J 7 bases short, with 8 bases between. Germline V lookup: CDR1 SGHDN, CDR2 FVKESK. The CDR3 spans 13 residues. The CDR3 region has the DNA TGTGCCAGCAGCCAAGGAAGAGGACAGCCCCAGCATTTT. It specifies CASSQGRGQPQHF.

The chain links TRBV6-5 to TRBJ2-7; TRBD2 is a possible D gene (6 bases). Germline assignment: CDR1 MNHEY and CDR2 SVGAGI. The V end was cut by 5 bases, the J end by 0 bases, with 11 bases between. This CDR3 spans 14 amino acids. CDR3 in amino acids: CASSMGLNSYEQYF. The CDR3 DNA reads TGTGCCAGCAGTATGGGACTGAACTCCTACGAGCAGTACTTC.